Below, 23 T cell receptor beta chains from the same sample are listed, as sequenced in a study of control samples from healthy donors and cancer patients. The protocol was immunoSEQ multiplex PCR, while the TCRdb copy is restricted to in-frame clones and leaves out a portion. In the table there are 50,000 or so clones, 93% of which are singletons. The sequenced sample was PBMCs. The receptors stem from a woman in her forties or fifties with head and neck cancer.

V is TRBV7-3 and J is TRBJ2-7; D call uncertain. This CDR3 is built from 13 residues. V lost 5 bases and J lost 3, with 11 bases in between. Per the germline V gene, CDR1 is SGHTA and CDR2 is FQGTGA. The CDR3: CASSRTPSYEQYF. The CDR3 DNA sequence: TGTGCCAGCAGCCGAACCCCCAGCTACGAGCAGTACTTC.

The chain is built from TRBV12-3 or TRBV12-4 and TRBJ2-7; D uncertain. V gave up 1 base and J gave up 0 bases, with 4 bases separating them. The CDR3 covers 13 residues. CDR3 amino acids: CASSLEISYEQYF. CDR3 DNA sequence: TGTGCCAGCAGTTTAGAAATCTCCTACGAGCAGTACTTC.

In its sample, this clone was seen a few times. J is TRBJ1-4 and V is TRBV19; D call uncertain. The CDR3 runs 16 residues. V gave up 5 bases and J gave up 0 bases, with 13 bases separating them. Germline values: CDR1 LNHDA, CDR2 SQIVND (reference sequence). CDR3 DNA sequence: TGTGCCAGTAGTCAAAGGTCCAGTGCAACTAATGAAAAACTGTTTTTT. Its protein product is CASSQRSSATNEKLFF.

This clone was detected a few times. The chain combines TRBV5-1 with TRBJ1-1, with TRBD1 as a possible D gene (5 bases). There are 16 residues in the CDR3. Trimming left V 2 bases short and J 0 bases short, with 14 bases between. Germline CDR1 is SGHRS and CDR2 is YFSETQ. CDR3: CASSFGTYTMNTEAFF. As DNA, the CDR3 is TGCGCCAGCAGCTTCGGGACCTATACGATGAACACTGAAGCTTTCTTT.

This chain joins TRBV5-1 and TRBJ1-2; TRBD1 matches at 7 bases. J lost 4 bases, V lost 0 bases, and 3 bases had no gene match. The CDR3 totals 14 residues. CDR1 and CDR2 (germline): SGHRS, YFSETQ. This CDR3 reads CASSLEAGGYGYTF. The CDR3 DNA follows: TGCGCCAGCAGCTTGGAGGCAGGGGGCTATGGCTACACCTTC.

This rearrangement joins TRBV5-8 to TRBJ1-5; D is ambiguous. V was pared by 3 bases and J by 7 bases, with 8 bases between. Germline V gene sequence: CDR1 SGHTS, CDR2 YDEGEE. The length of the CDR3 is 12 residues. DNA of the CDR3: TGTGCCAGCAGCTCCCTCGGACAGCCCCAGCATTTT. It is translated as CASSSLGQPQHF.

The chain carries TRBV10-3 and TRBJ1-1, with TRBD1 matching 8 bases. Unmatched junction bases numbered 18, after V lost 2 bases and J lost 1 base. The CDR3 is 20 amino acids. Germline assignment: CDR1 ENHRY and CDR2 SYGVKD. The CDR3 bases are TGTGCCATCAGTGAGAGGATGTGGCAGGGGGCGGCTGGGGAGAACACTGAAGCTTTCTTT. Protein product: CAISERMWQGAAGENTEAFF.

This chain joins TRBV5-6 and TRBJ1-2; 7 bases match TRBD1. This CDR3 contains 11 residues. The trim removed 4 bases at V and 8 bases at J, leaving 2 bases unmatched. Germline V gives CDR1 SGHDT, CDR2 YYEEEE. In nucleotides, the CDR3 is TGTGCCAGCAGCATGGGACAGGGCTACACCTTC. It specifies CASSMGQGYTF.

This chain joins TRBV9 and TRBJ1-3; D may be TRBD1 (5 bases). Germline V CDR1 and CDR2: SGDLS, YYNGEE. V gave up 0 bases and J gave up 0 bases, with 10 bases separating them. CDR3 length equals 16 residues. This CDR3 reads CASSVGGRGSGNTIYF. The DNA of the CDR3 is TGTGCCAGCAGCGTAGGGGGACGTGGCTCTGGAAACACCATATATTTT.

V is TRBV2 and J is TRBJ1-6; TRBD1 is a possible D gene (6 bases). This CDR3 spans 16 amino acids. The germline V gene has CDR1 SNHLY and CDR2 FYNNEI. Trimming took 4 bases from V and 9 from J, leaving 19 bases between them. The CDR3 DNA is TGTGCCAGCAGTGCTACAGGGACCACTTCGGGTTCACCCCTCCACTTT. It yields the protein CASSATGTTSGSPLHF.

This clone was seen once. This chain uses TRBV7-2 with TRBJ2-7; D gene ambiguous. CDR1 is SGHTA, CDR2 FQGNSA, per germline. V lost 3 bases, J lost 0 bases, and 9 bases lay in between. This CDR3 spans 14 amino acids. CDR3 DNA sequence: TGTGCCAGCAGCTTGAATCTAGTCTCCTACGAGCAGTACTTC. It translates to CASSLNLVSYEQYF.

CDR3 nucleotides: TGTGCCAGCACGACGGCTGGATCCTATAATTCACCCCTCCACTTT. Its translation is CASTTAGSYNSPLHF. The gene calls are TRBV5-6 and TRBJ1-6; no clear D gene. CDR3 length: 15 residues. CDR1 SGHDT and CDR2 YYEEEE come from the germline V gene. The V end was cut by 6 bases, the J end by 1 base, with 11 bases between.

The sample holds one count of this clone. The V and J genes are TRBV14 and TRBJ2-3; D may correspond to TRBD1 or TRBD2 (5 bases each). The CDR3 covers 15 residues. V was shortened by 0 bases and J by 6 bases, with 13 bases between the two germline ends. CDR1 and CDR2 from the germline V gene are SGHDN and FVKESK. The DNA for the CDR3 is TGTGCCAGCAGCCAAGAGGGGACGGTGACGGATACGCAGTATTTT. This sequence encodes CASSQEGTVTDTQYF.

The chain joins TRBV5-4 to TRBJ2-4, with 13 bases matching TRBD2. The CDR3 is 17 amino acids. CDR1 and CDR2 from the germline V gene are SGHNT and YYREEE (reference sequence). V was pared by 5 bases and J by 4 bases, with 9 bases of the junction left unmatched. The chain's CDR3 is CASSLSGLAGEKNIQYF. The CDR3 DNA sequence: TGTGCCAGCAGTTTGAGCGGACTAGCGGGGGAAAAAAACATTCAGTACTTC. Combining the CDR3 with reference TRBV5-4 and TRBJ2-4 gives the whole variable domain ETGVTQSPTHLIKTRGQQVTLRCSSQSGHNTVSWYQQALGQGPQFIFQYYREEENGRGNFPPRFSGLQFPNYSSELNVNALELDDSALYLCASSLSGLAGEKNIQYFGAGTRLSVL.

The chain combines TRBV3-1 (or the pseudogene TRBV3-2) with TRBJ1-5; the D is unclear. Trimming took off 1 base at V and 6 bases at J, with 10 bases between the two ends. The germline gives CDR1 LGHDT, CDR2 YNNKEL (reference sequence). The length of the CDR3 is 14 residues. The CDR3 spells CASSQGRGGQPQHF. CDR3 in DNA: TGTGCCAGCAGCCAAGGGAGAGGAGGTCAGCCCCAGCATTTT.

This rearrangement joins TRBV7-9 to TRBJ2-1; 8 bases match TRBD1. Germline V gene data show CDR1 as SEHNR and CDR2 as FQNEAQ (reference sequence). The junction had 5 bases not matched to a gene; V was cut back by 8 bases and J by 2 bases. CDR3 length: 14 amino acids. The chain's CDR3 is CASGATGAYNEQFF. The CDR3 DNA sequence: TGTGCCAGCGGGGCGACAGGGGCCTACAATGAGCAGTTCTTC.

V and J are TRBV5-1 and TRBJ1-1; D gene uncertain. V lost 4 bases and J lost 2, with 12 bases in between. The germline gives CDR1 SGHRS, CDR2 YFSETQ. This CDR3 comprises 14 residues. CDR3 sequence: CASSGSGGNTEAFF. DNA for the CDR3: TGCGCCAGCAGCGGCTCGGGAGGAAACACTGAAGCTTTCTTT.

The chain is built from TRBV6-5 and TRBJ2-5, with 8 positions matching TRBD1. The V segment lost 4 bases and the J segment 5 bases; nucleotides outside the gene matches: 9. The CDR3 extends over 15 amino acids. CDR1 and CDR2 from the germline V gene are MNHEY and SVGAGI. The CDR3: CASSLLGQGRETQYF. The CDR3 DNA is TGTGCCAGCAGTTTACTCGGACAGGGAAGGGAGACCCAGTACTTC.

The chain links TRBV5-6 to TRBJ2-1, with D possibly being TRBD2 (6 bases). V was trimmed by 4 bases and J by 6 bases, leaving 23 bases between them. The CDR3 loop spans 17 amino acids. Germline CDR1 SGHDT, CDR2 YYEEEE. DNA of the CDR3: TGTGCCAGCAGCCCCTCGGGGAGGCAGCGGGTTGCCAATGAGCAGTTCTTC. As protein: CASSPSGRQRVANEQFF.

The CDR3 loop reads CASSSIDLLGYGYTF. CDR3 DNA: TGTGCCAGCAGCTCTATAGACCTACTTGGCTATGGCTACACCTTC. V usage is TRBV5-4 and J usage is TRBJ1-2; D unclear. The CDR3 sequence is 15 residues long. CDR1 is SGHNT and CDR2 is YYREEE in the germline V gene (reference sequence). Trimming removed 3 bases from V and 4 bases from J, with 16 bases in between.

The sample holds a few counts of this clone. The chain uses TRBV4-1 and TRBJ2-2, with D maybe TRBD2 (5 bases). The CDR3 totals 18 residues. Germline V lookup: CDR1 MGHRA, CDR2 YSYEKL. With 3 bases removed from V and 1 base from J, the gap between germline ends came to 18 bases. Here the CDR3 reads CASSHRGWERLNTGELFF. The CDR3 nucleotides read TGCGCCAGCAGCCACCGGGGATGGGAGCGGCTGAACACCGGGGAGCTGTTTTTT.

The chain has TRBV5-1 and TRBJ2-5; 7 bases are a match to TRBD1. The CDR3 length is 16 residues. Trimming cost V 7 bases and J 0 bases; bases outside gene matches: 12. Germline CDR1 and CDR2: SGHRS and YFSETQ. The CDR3 DNA follows: TGCGCCAGCGGGAACAGGGGCCCAACCGACCAAGAGACCCAGTACTTC. Translation gives CASGNRGPTDQETQYF.

The chain has TRBV2 and TRBJ2-5; TRBD2 aligns across 9 bases. Per the germline V gene, CDR1 is SNHLY and CDR2 is FYNNEI. This CDR3 has 16 amino acids. V shed 4 bases, J shed 5 bases, and the junction held 11 bases outside the gene matches. CDR3 amino acids: CASSGDSGGPGETQYF. CDR3 sequence (DNA): TGTGCCAGCAGTGGGGATAGCGGGGGCCCGGGGGAGACCCAGTACTTC.